The 18 T cell receptor beta chains listed next were all sequenced from one sample in a study of cytomegalovirus exposure and HLA in healthy donors. Primers included in the PCR were 60 Vbeta and 13 Jbeta primers. TCRdb's copy holds only in-frame clones and misses some; the assay was immunoSEQ multiplex PCR. This table has approximately 190,000 clones, 70% appearing once. The sequenced material came from PBMCs. The receptors here all came from a man aged 35 to 55 in good health and CMV-seropositive.

This clone has a single count. The rearrangement links TRBV11-2 to TRBJ2-5; a weak D match, TRBD1 (5 bases). The CDR3 contains 14 residues. The germline V gene encodes CDR1 SGHAT and CDR2 FQNNGV. Trimming stripped 3 bases from V and 1 base from J, with 9 bases between. This chain's CDR3 is CASSFQRGQETQYF. The CDR3 DNA follows: TGTGCCAGCAGCTTTCAAAGGGGCCAAGAGACCCAGTACTTC.

This clone was counted between two and nine times. The chain recombines TRBV6-1 with TRBJ2-3, with 11 bases that match TRBD2. The CDR3 loop spans 19 amino acids. Germline assignment: CDR1 MNHNS and CDR2 SASEGT. Trimming at V came to 1 base and at J to 1 base, leaving 10 bases not matched to a gene. The CDR3 DNA follows: TGTGCCAGCAGTGAAGAGGTAGCGGGGGGGCTCCTCGGCACAGATACGCAGTATTTT. It is translated as CASSEEVAGGLLGTDTQYF.

This chain links TRBV9 with TRBJ2-1; 9 positions match TRBD2. Germline V lookup: CDR1 SGDLS, CDR2 YYNGEE. V shed 6 bases and J 7 bases; nucleotides not matched to a gene: 8. The CDR3 runs 14 residues. CDR3 bases: TGTGCCAGCAATATAGCGGGGGTGTGGAATGAGCAGTTCTTC. This codes for CASNIAGVWNEQFF.

In its sample, this clone was seen a few times. The J gene is TRBJ1-3, the V gene TRBV11-1; D is possibly TRBD1 (6 bases). This CDR3 comprises 12 residues. Per germline, CDR1 SGHAT and CDR2 FQDESV (reference sequence). Trimming removed 5 bases at V and 14 bases at J, with 16 bases between. DNA of the CDR3: TGTGCCAGCAGCCCAGGGGCCGGGAAGTTATATTTT. Encoded protein: CASSPGAGKLYF.

The V and J genes are TRBV7-2 and TRBJ2-2; D unresolved. V was clipped by 5 bases and J by 1 base, with 11 bases between them. Germline lookup yields CDR1 SGHTA and CDR2 FQGNSA. This CDR3 has 15 amino acids. The CDR3 spells CASSHNAGNTGELFF. The CDR3 DNA follows: TGTGCCAGCAGCCATAACGCCGGGAACACCGGGGAGCTGTTTTTT.

The chain uses TRBV9 and TRBJ2-7; 8 positions match TRBD1. J lost 4 bases, V lost 4 bases, and 10 bases had no gene match. This CDR3 is built from 15 residues. The germline CDR1 and CDR2 sequences are SGDLS and YYNGEE. CDR3 sequence reads: CASSPGGVRFYEQYF. The CDR3 DNA follows: TGTGCCAGCAGCCCAGGGGGCGTGCGGTTTTACGAGCAGTACTTC. Full variable domain (missing parts from reference TRBV9 and TRBJ2-7): DSGVTQTPKHLITATGQRVTLRCSPRSGDLSVYWYQQSLDQGLQFLIQYYNGEERAKGNILERFSAQQFPDLHSELNLSSLELGDSALYFCASSPGGVRFYEQYFGPGTRLTVT.

A single count supports this clone. This chain uses TRBV18 with TRBJ1-2; D perhaps matches TRBD1 (6 bases). The CDR3 covers 13 residues. Germline V gene data show CDR1 as KGHSH and CDR2 as LQKENI. V lost 4 bases and J 3 bases, leaving 9 bases between the germline ends. CDR3 sequence: CASSLQGDYGYTF. The DNA of the CDR3 is TGTGCCAGCTCACTACAGGGTGACTATGGCTACACCTTC.

This chain uses TRBV11-2 with TRBJ2-1; D uncertain. Trimming pared 7 bases from V and 5 bases from J, leaving 12 bases between. Germline loops: CDR1 SGHAT, CDR2 FQNNGV. The CDR3 contains 13 residues. CDR3 sequence reads: CASTHRGNNEQFF. In nucleotides, the CDR3 is TGTGCCAGCACCCACCGAGGCAACAATGAGCAGTTCTTC.

V usage is TRBV5-6 and J usage is TRBJ2-7; 11 bases map to TRBD2. This CDR3 region has 17 residues. V dropped 4 bases and J dropped 0; count of bases not matched to a gene: 9. Germline CDR1 SGHDT, CDR2 YYEEEE. The CDR3, as DNA: TGTGCCAGCAGCCTCCCTAGCGGGGGGCCTCACTCCTACGAGCAGTACTTC. Translating it yields CASSLPSGGPHSYEQYF.

The gene calls are TRBV28 and TRBJ1-1; a possible D gene is TRBD1 (5 bases). CDR3 length equals 15 residues. Germline CDR1 is MDHEN and CDR2 is SYDVKM. V dropped 2 bases and J dropped 2 bases, with 12 bases sitting between them. DNA of the CDR3: TGTGCCAGCAGTTTAGGGGAAGGGGCCAACACTGAAGCTTTCTTT. This sequence encodes CASSLGEGANTEAFF.

The rearrangement links TRBV10-3 to TRBJ2-1; 12 bases are a match to TRBD1. The V gene's germline CDR1 is ENHRY and CDR2 SYGVKD. V lost 3 bases, J lost 7 bases, and 4 bases stayed unmatched. The length of the CDR3 is 15 residues. In nucleotides, the CDR3 is TGTGCCATCAGTGAAGGGGACAGGGGGCTTAATGAGCAGTTCTTC. This codes for CAISEGDRGLNEQFF.

This clone has more than one count but fewer than ten. V and J are TRBV5-1 and TRBJ2-3; D call uncertain. Trimming stripped 0 bases from V and 2 bases from J, with 7 bases between. This CDR3 is built from 14 residues. Looked up from germline, CDR1 is SGHRS and CDR2 is YFSETQ. As DNA, the CDR3 is TGCGCCAGCAGCTTGGGACTTTTCACAGATACGCAGTATTTT. This codes for CASSLGLFTDTQYF.

J is TRBJ1-3 and V is TRBV28; D is perhaps TRBD1 (6 bases). In germline, CDR1 is MDHEN, CDR2 SYDVKM. This CDR3 spans 15 amino acids. V was trimmed by 5 bases and J by 4 bases, leaving 15 bases between them. This CDR3 is CASSGWGGLGNTIYF. CDR3 nucleotides: TGTGCCAGCAGTGGGTGGGGGGGGCTAGGAAACACCATATATTTT.

CDR3 in DNA: TGTGCCAGCAGGTTCTCAGGGTTCTCTGGGGCCAACGTCCTGACTTTC. This encodes CASRFSGFSGANVLTF. This chain links TRBV14 with TRBJ2-6, with a weak D call TRBD1 (5 bases). V dropped 6 bases and J dropped 0 bases, with 12 bases sitting between them. Per the germline V gene, CDR1 is SGHDN and CDR2 is FVKESK. CDR3 length equals 16 residues.

This chain joins TRBV5-8 and TRBJ1-1, with 8 bases aligning to TRBD1. V gave up 5 bases and J gave up 2 bases; unmatched junction bases: 8. Germline V gene sequence: CDR1 SGHTS, CDR2 YDEGEE. This CDR3 has 15 residues. The chain's CDR3 is CASRTRQGRNTEAFF. The CDR3 coding sequence is TGTGCCAGCAGGACCCGACAGGGGAGAAACACTGAAGCTTTCTTT.

The chain is built from TRBV9 and TRBJ2-1; 9 bases are shared with TRBD1. CDR3 length equals 16 residues. Germline V gives CDR1 SGDLS, CDR2 YYNGEE. The trim removed 4 bases at V and 1 base at J, leaving 6 bases unmatched. CDR3 protein: CASSPSTGGSYNEQFF. The CDR3 DNA is TGTGCCAGCAGCCCCTCGACAGGGGGGTCCTACAATGAGCAGTTCTTC.

The chain links TRBV27 to TRBJ1-1; D is perhaps TRBD1 (6 bases). Germline values: CDR1 MNHEY, CDR2 SMNVEV (reference sequence). This CDR3 has 14 residues. Trimming cost V 2 bases and J 4 bases, with 11 bases left between them. CDR3 in DNA: TGTGCCAGCAGTTTAGGTGCAGGGGTCACTGAAGCTTTCTTT. Translating it yields CASSLGAGVTEAFF.

The V gene is TRBV6-5, the J gene TRBJ1-1; TRBD1 aligns across 8 bases. The CDR3 has 13 amino acids. Germline loops: CDR1 MNHEY, CDR2 SVGAGI. Trimming cost V 5 bases and J 6 bases; bases outside gene matches: 5. The CDR3 coding sequence is TGTGCCAGCAGTCGCGGACAGGGTGCTGAAGCTTTCTTT. Translated, it gives CASSRGQGAEAFF.